This T cell receptor (beta chain) was found in a study of cytomegalovirus exposure and HLA in healthy donors. Researchers ran the PCR with 60 Vbeta and 13 Jbeta primers. Sequenced by immunoSEQ multiplex PCR; TCRdb stores in-frame clones only, minus some. The sample contains 150,000 to 200,000 clones, 60% to 80% of which appear only once. This clone was counted between two and nine times. The receptor comes from a man aged 35 to 55 in good health and CMV-seronegative. The source material was PBMCs.

The CDR3 here is CASSLGRTNEKLFF. The CDR3, as DNA: TGTGCCAGCAGCTTAGGGAGGACTAATGAAAAACTGTTTTTT. This sequence joins TRBV5-6 and TRBJ1-4; D remains ambiguous. This CDR3 is 14 amino acids long. Trimming removed 2 bases at V and 2 bases at J, with 7 bases between. The germline V gene has CDR1 SGHDT and CDR2 YYEEEE.